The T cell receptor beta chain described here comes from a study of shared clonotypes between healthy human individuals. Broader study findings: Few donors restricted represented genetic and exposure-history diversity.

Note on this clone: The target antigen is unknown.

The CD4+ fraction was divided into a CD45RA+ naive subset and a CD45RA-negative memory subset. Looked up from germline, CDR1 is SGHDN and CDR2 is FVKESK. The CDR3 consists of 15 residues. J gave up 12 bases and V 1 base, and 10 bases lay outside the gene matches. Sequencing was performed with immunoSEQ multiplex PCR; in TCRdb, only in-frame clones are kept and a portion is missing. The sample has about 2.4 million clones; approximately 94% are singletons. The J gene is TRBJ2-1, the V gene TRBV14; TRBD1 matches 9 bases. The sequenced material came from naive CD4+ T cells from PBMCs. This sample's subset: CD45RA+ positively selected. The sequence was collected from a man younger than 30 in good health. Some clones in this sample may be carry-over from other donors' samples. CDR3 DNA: TGTGCCAGCAGCCAAGCAAGTTACAGGGGGCAGGTGCAGTTCTTC. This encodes CASSQASYRGQVQFF.